What follows is one T cell receptor beta chain and its context. Its antigen is unidentified. These data come from a study of OX40 agonist ivuxolimab in advanced cancers. The study, taken as a whole, reports: At 0.1 to 3.0 mg/kg, clonal expansion of CD4+ and CD8+ blood T cells had occurred by week 6. In CD8+ T cells, expanded clones were on average more numerous than in CD4+.

Germline lookup yields CDR1 LNHDA and CDR2 SQIVND (reference sequence). Trimming pared 2 bases from V and 8 bases from J, leaving 13 bases between. CDR3 length equals 14 residues. Data came from immunoSEQ multiplex PCR; TCRdb stores just in-frame clones and leaves some out. The table includes approximately 63,000 clones, 79% detected once. J is TRBJ2-1 and V is TRBV19; TRBD1 is a possible D gene (6 bases). The clonotype comes from an adult with an advanced solid tumor such as melanoma, head and neck, liver or kidney cancer. Sequenced material: CD4+ or CD8+ T cells sorted from blood, taken in a trial of the OX40 agonist ivuxolimab. In DNA, the CDR3 is TGTGCCAGTAGTATAAGACAGGTAATCGATGAGCAGTTCTTC. Encoded protein: CASSIRQVIDEQFF.